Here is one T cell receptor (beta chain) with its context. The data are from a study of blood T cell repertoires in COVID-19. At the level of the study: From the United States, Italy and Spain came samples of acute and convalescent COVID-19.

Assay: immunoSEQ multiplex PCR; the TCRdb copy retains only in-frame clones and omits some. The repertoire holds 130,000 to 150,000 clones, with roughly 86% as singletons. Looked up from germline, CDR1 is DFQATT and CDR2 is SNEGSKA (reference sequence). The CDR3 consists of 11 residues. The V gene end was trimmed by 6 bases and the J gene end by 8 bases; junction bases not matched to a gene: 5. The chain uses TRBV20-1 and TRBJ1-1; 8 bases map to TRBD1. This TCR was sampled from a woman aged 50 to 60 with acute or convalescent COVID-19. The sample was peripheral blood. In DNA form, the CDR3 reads TGCAGTGCGGGCAGGACAGGGGAAGCTTTCTTT. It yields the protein CSAGRTGEAFF.